This T cell receptor beta chain was profiled in a study of PD-1 blockade in classical Hodgkin lymphoma. Every patient relapsed after autologous stem cell transplantation, and brentuximab vedotin exposure varied. The repertoire was sequenced with immunoSEQ multiplex PCR; TCRdb's copy has only in-frame clones and lacks some. The sample lists just over 50,000 clones, approximately 73% seen once, with approximately 16% in the top ten. CDR3 size: 14 residues. CDR1 and CDR2 (germline): SNHLY, FYNNEI. Trimming shortened V by 7 bases and J by 4 bases, and 14 bases separated the two germline ends. The TCR was taken from a human donor with classical Hodgkin lymphoma. The gene calls are TRBV2 and TRBJ2-1; D uncertain. Here the sequenced sample was peripheral blood mononuclear cells (PBMCs), taken before the second cycle of nivolumab. The CDR3 spells CASNGDFVYNEQFF. CDR3 bases: TGTGCCAGCAATGGTGATTTCGTTTACAATGAGCAGTTCTTC. Variable domain in full (rest from reference TRBV2 and TRBJ2-1): EPEVTQTPSHQVTQMGQEVILRCVPISNHLYFYWYRQILGQKVEFLVSFYNNEISEKSEIFDDQFSVERPDGSNFTLKIRSTKLEDSAMYFCASNGDFVYNEQFFGPGTRLTVL.